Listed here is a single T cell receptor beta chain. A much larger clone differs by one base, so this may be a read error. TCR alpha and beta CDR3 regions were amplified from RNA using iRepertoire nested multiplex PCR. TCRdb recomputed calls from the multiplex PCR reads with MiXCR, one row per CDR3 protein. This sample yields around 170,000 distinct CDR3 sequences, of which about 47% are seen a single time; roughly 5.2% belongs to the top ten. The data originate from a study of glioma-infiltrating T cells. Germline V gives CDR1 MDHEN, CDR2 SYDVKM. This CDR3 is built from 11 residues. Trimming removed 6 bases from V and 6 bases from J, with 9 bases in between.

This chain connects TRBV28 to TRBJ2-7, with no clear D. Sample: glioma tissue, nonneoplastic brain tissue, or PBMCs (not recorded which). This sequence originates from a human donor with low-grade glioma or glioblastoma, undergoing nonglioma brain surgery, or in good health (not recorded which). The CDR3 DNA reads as TGTGCCAGCAGCTTCTCCGGCGAGCAGTACTTC. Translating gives CASSFSGEQYF. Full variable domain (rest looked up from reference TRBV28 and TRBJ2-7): DVKVTQSSRYLVKRTGEKVFLECVQDMDHENMFWYRQDPGLGLRLIYFSYDVKMKEKGDIPEGYSVSREKKERFSLILESASTNQTSMYLCASSFSGEQYFGPGTRLTVT.